This TCR beta chain was recorded in a study of T-cell reconstitution after alpha-beta-depleted transplantation in children. Germline CDR1 reads SGHTA; CDR2 reads FQGNSA. CDR3 length equals 14 residues. Trimming removed 5 bases at V and 0 bases at J, with 10 bases between. The authors prepared the TCRbeta library with unique molecular identifiers. Using its own MiXCR run on the PCR reads, TCRdb lists one record per CDR3 protein. The sample contains approximately 420,000 distinct CDR3 sequences, roughly a tenth of which appear only once. In its sample, this clonotype was seen a few times. The receptor was isolated from a human donor who donated a stem cell graft to a child with acute myeloid leukemia. The chain carries TRBV7-2 and TRBJ1-1; no definite D call. This sample comprised PBMCs from the stem cell graft donor, obtained from the stem cell graft. Here the CDR3 DNA reads TGTGCCAGCAGCCTGACAAGCATGAACACTGAAGCTTTCTTT. Its protein product is CASSLTSMNTEAFF.